This T cell receptor beta chain was profiled in a study of CD8 T cells in ankylosing spondylitis. The CDR3 has 14 amino acids. Trimming took off 4 bases at V and 1 base at J, with 11 bases between the two ends. CDR1 is SGHRS, CDR2 YFSETQ, per germline. The TCR beta libraries were generated through quantitative 5'-RACE incorporating molecular barcodes. TCRdb independently ran MiXCR on the 5' RACE reads; one entry per CDR3 protein. The sample includes 84,000 or so distinct CDR3 sequences, 27% seen only once; the top ten take nearly 60%. The table lists this clonotype with a few counts. Its antigen is undetermined. Findings and caveats of the study: Clones linked to the disease showed a CD8+ phenotype. They occurred at relatively low frequencies in peripheral blood.

This clonotype originated in a male donor with ankylosing spondylitis or in good health (not recorded which). V usage is TRBV5-1 and J usage is TRBJ1-1; unclear D gene. Input material: blood, either unsorted or a sorted T cell fraction (not recorded which). In DNA form, the CDR3 reads TGCGCCAGCAGCCAAACGGCAGGGAACACTGAAGCTTTCTTT. Its translation: CASSQTAGNTEAFF.